This T cell receptor beta chain was retrieved from a study of blood T cells in healthy people across ages (dated by TCRdb to between 2015 and 2017). Some background on the complete study: In model experiments, roughly one uniquely barcoded TCR beta cDNA molecule per two T cells was captured by template switching. For two donors (one aged 18 to 30 and one aged 80 or older), the study analyzed two additional independent replicas of 1 million unique cDNA reads from the same blood draw. Donors of different ages were randomly distributed across sequencing lanes to avoid experimental bias. To track age-related changes in TCR beta repertoire diversity, the study relied on deep sequencing normalized with unique cDNA molecular identifiers. Donors were grouped into four age groups: young (average approximately 15 years), middle-aged (about 38), aged (roughly 62) and long-lived (just over 80).

The receptor library was made with 5' RACE. Sequenced on an Illumina HiSeq 2500. A second PCR of about 6 to 11 cycles was performed with a sample-barcoded 5' primer and a J-beta primer mix. A unique molecular identifier was introduced onto each TCR beta cDNA molecule by a template-switch 5' adaptor carrying 12 random nucleotides. Each sample yielded at least 3 million CDR3-containing paired-end reads. First-strand cDNA was synthesized from all RNA with the Mint cDNA synthesis kit, primed by a TRBC-specific oligonucleotide. Following uracil-DNA glycosylase treatment, a first 18-cycle PCR with universal primers M1SS and BC2_uni_R was performed on all cDNA. As for the authors' bioinformatics: Each sample was normalized by randomly selecting 1 million high-quality reads, each carrying a distinct molecular identifier. Instead of being binned into consensus sequences, reads that shared molecular identifiers were thrown out. CDR3 identification, clonotype clustering and error correction used MiTCR with a Q25 quality threshold and the strictest error-elimination algorithm. A nonparametric unseen species model with Euler transformation was used to estimate a lower bound on total TCR beta diversity. The public reads were reanalyzed by TCRdb: fastp trimming at Q25, MiXCR alignment, in-frame beta chains only. One record per CDR3 amino acid sequence lists the most common genes and DNA. These V and J calls rely on TCRdb rather than the paper's analysis. The sample data list 590,000 or so distinct CDR3 sequences, and around 31% of these were observed just once. Jointly, the top ten make up around 16% of the sample.

V and J lose 2 bases and 4 bases, and a span of 24 bases separates them. Reading the germline V gene gives CDR1 MNHNS and CDR2 SASEGT. The CDR3 spans 19 residues, from the cysteine through the phenylalanine. CDR3 DNA only is kept here, 57 bases in frame from base 1. Donors were a few dozen systemically healthy Caucasian individuals from Russia aged roughly 6 to 90 years. Roughly 9 milliliters of peripheral blood were drawn from each donor into EDTA-treated Vacutainer tubes. Ficoll-Paque density-gradient centrifugation was used to isolate PBMCs, with at least 6.5 million obtained per sample. Trizol reagent was used to extract total RNA from PBMCs, with at least 5.5 micrograms per sample. For every donor, flow cytometry on a PBMC aliquot measured the percentage of naive CD45RAhigh/CD27high T cells. With regard to this clonotype: Its recognized antigen is unknown. There are no base qualities to consult, and no much larger clone falls within one base.

Broad study findings and their caveats: Because donor CMV infection status was unknown, age-related changes in expanded clonotypes were potentially confounded. Compared with the aged group, the long-lived group had more naive CD4+ T cells, fewer expanded clones and increased TCR diversity, suggesting age selection. A strong correlation was found between observed TCR beta diversity and the percentage of naive T cells measured by flow cytometry. Estimates of total diversity from one million sequenced T cells were regarded as lower bounds and underestimates. As age increased, observed TCR beta diversity per million T cells dropped in a roughly linear way, and a significant reduction was already evident by age 40. Since profiling was done on bulk unsorted PBMCs, naive and antigen-experienced compartments could not be conclusively compared.

The chain links TRBV6-1 with TRBJ1-5; the D gene is perhaps TRBD1, from 5 matching bases. The clonotype originates from a woman older than 75 in good health. The sequencing sample was made of blood. In nucleotides, the sequence is TGTGCCAGCAGTGAATTCCCTCGCAGGGAGACCTGGAAGAATCAGCCCCAGCATTTT. This encodes CASSEFPRRETWKNQPQHF.